The text below deals with one TCR beta chain. Its target is unknown. This specimen comes from a study of identical twins. The study's findings and limits: The study drew conclusions from cross-sectional statistical analysis, not from following the same donors. Abundant beta clonotypes from cord blood had fewer insertions, unlike memory repertoires, which showed none. A partial confounding effect on zero-insertion analyses could come from invariant MAIT and iNKT cells. Those out-of-frame alpha sequences shared by twins showed an excess of low generation probability.

Deletions cut 3 bases from V and 2 bases from J, with 17 bases between. Germline lookup yields CDR1 MNHEY and CDR2 SMNVEV (reference sequence). This CDR3 has 16 residues. Each CDR3 protein is one row after TCRdb ran MiXCR on the 5' RACE reads. The sample yields around 1.7 million distinct CDR3 sequences, roughly 35% seen once. The sequence was obtained from a newborn girl in good health. The V gene is TRBV27, the J gene TRBJ2-7, with D possibly TRBD1 on 6 matching bases. The source material was cord blood. CDR3 DNA: TGTGCCAGCAGTTTCTGGGGGCTGGGGTTTCCCTACGAGCAGTACTTC. It codes for CASSFWGLGFPYEQYF.